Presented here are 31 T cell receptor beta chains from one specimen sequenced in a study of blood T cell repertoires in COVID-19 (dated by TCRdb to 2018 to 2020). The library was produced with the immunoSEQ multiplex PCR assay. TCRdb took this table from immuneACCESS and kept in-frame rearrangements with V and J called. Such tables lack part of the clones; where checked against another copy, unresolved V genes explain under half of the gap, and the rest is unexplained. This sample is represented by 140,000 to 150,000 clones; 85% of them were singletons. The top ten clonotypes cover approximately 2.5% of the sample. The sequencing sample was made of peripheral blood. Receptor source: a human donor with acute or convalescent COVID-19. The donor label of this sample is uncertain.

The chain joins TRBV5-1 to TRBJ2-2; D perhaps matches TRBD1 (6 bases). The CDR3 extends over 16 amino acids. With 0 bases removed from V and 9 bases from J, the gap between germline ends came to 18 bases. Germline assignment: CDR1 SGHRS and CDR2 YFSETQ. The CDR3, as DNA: TGCGCCAGCAGCTTGGACGGGACACCCGGGGACAGGGAGCTGTTTTTT. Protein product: CASSLDGTPGDRELFF.

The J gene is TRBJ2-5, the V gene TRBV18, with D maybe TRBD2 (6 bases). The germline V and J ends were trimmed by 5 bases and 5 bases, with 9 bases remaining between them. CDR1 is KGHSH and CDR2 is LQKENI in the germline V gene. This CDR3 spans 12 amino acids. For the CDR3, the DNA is TGTGCCAGCTCAACCGCGGGGGAGACCCAGTACTTC. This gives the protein CASSTAGETQYF.

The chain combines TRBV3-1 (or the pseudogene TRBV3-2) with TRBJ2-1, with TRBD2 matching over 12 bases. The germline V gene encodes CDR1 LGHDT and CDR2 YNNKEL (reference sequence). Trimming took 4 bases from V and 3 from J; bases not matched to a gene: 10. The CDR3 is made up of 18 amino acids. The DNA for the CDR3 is TGTGCCAGCAGCCGGTTGACTAGCGGGGGTCCTAACTACAATGAGCAGTTCTTC. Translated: CASSRLTSGGPNYNEQFF.

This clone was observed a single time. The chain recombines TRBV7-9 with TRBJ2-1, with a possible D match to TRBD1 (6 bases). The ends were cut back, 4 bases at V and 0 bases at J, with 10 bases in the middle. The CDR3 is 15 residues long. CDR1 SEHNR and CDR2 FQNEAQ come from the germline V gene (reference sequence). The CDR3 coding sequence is TGTGCCAGCAGCTCAAGGACAGCCTCCTACAATGAGCAGTTCTTC. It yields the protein CASSSRTASYNEQFF.

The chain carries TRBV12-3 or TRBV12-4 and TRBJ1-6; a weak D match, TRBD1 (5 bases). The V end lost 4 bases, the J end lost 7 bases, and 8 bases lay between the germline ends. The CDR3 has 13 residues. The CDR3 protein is CASSSTVNSPLHF. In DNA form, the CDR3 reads TGTGCCAGCAGTTCGACAGTAAATTCACCCCTCCACTTT.

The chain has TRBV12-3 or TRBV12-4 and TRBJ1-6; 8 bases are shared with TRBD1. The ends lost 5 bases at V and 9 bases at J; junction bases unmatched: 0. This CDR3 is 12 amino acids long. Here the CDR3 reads CASSGTGSPLHF. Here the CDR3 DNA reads TGTGCCAGCAGTGGGACAGGTTCACCCCTCCACTTT.

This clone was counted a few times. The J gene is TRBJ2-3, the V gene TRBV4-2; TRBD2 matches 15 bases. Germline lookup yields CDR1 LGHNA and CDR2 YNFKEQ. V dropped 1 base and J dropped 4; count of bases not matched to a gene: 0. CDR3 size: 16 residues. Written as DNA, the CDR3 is TGTGCCAGCAGCCAAGGGACTAGCGGGGGGGCAGATACGCAGTATTTT. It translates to CASSQGTSGGADTQYF.

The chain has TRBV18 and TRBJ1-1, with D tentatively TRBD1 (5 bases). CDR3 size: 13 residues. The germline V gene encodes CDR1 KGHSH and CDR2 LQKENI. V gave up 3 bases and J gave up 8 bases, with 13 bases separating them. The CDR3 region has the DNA TGTGCCAGCTCACCGACAGAGAGGACGGAAGCTTTCTTT. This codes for CASSPTERTEAFF.

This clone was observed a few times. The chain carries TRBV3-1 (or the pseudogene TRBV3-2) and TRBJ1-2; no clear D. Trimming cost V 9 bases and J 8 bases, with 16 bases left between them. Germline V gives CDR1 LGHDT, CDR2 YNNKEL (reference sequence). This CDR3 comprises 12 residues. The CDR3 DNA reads TGTGCCAGTCGCGAAGGCTTGAGGGGCTACACCTTC. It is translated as CASREGLRGYTF.

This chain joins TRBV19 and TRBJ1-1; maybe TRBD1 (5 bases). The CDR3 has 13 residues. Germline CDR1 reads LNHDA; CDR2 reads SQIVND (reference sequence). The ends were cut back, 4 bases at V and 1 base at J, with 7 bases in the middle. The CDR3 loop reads CASSSTGNTEAFF. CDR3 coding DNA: TGTGCCAGTAGTAGTACAGGGAACACTGAAGCTTTCTTT.

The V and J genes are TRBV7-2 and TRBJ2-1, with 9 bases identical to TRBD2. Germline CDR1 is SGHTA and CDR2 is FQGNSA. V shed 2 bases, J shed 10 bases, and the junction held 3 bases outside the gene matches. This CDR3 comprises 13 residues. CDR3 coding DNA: TGTGCCAGCAGCTTAAGCGGACTAGCGGAGCAGTTCTTC. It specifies CASSLSGLAEQFF.

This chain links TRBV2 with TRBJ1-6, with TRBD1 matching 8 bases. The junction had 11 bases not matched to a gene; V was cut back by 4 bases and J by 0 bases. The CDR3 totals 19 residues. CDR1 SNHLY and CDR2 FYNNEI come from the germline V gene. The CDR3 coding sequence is TGTGCCAGCAGTGTCAAGACAGGGGAACGTCTCTCCTATAATTCACCCCTCCACTTT. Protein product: CASSVKTGERLSYNSPLHF.

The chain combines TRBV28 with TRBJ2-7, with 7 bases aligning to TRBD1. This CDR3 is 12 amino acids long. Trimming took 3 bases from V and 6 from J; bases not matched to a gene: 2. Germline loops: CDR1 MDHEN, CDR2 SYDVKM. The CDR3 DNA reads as TGTGCCAGCAGTTTGCCAGGGGGCGAGCAGTACGTC. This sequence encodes CASSLPGGEQYV.

CDR3 nucleotides: TGTGCCAGCAGCCAACCCCCCCAGACAGTCCGGGGAAACACCATATATTTT. Its translation is CASSQPPQTVRGNTIYF. The V and J genes are TRBV4-2 and TRBJ1-3; tentative D call: TRBD1 (5 bases). There are 17 residues in the CDR3. The V end was cut by 2 bases, the J end by 4 bases, with 18 bases between. The germline gives CDR1 LGHNA, CDR2 YNFKEQ.

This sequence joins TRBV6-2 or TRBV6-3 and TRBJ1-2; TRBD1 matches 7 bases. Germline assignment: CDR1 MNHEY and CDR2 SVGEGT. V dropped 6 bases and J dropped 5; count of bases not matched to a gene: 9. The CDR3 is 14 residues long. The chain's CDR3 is CASSPPGQLYGYTF. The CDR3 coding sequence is TGTGCCAGCAGCCCACCGGGACAGTTATATGGCTACACCTTC.

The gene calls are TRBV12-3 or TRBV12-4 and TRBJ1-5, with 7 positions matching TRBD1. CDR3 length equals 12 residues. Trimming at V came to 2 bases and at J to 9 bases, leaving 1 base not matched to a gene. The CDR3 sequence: CASSLQGGPQHF. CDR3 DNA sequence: TGTGCCAGCAGTTTACAGGGGGGGCCCCAGCATTTT.

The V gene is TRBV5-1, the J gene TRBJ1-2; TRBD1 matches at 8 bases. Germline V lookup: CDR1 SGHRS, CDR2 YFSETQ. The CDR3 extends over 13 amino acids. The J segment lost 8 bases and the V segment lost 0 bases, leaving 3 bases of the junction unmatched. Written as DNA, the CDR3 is TGCGCCAGCAGCTTGGAACAGGGGGGAGGCTACACCTTC. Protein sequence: CASSLEQGGGYTF.

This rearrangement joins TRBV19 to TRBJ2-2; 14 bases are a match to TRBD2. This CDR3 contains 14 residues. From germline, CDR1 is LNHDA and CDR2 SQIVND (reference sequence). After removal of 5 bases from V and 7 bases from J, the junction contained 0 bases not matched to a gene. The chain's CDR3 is CASSGLAGGGELFF. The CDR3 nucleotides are TGTGCCAGTAGTGGACTAGCGGGAGGCGGGGAGCTGTTTTTT.

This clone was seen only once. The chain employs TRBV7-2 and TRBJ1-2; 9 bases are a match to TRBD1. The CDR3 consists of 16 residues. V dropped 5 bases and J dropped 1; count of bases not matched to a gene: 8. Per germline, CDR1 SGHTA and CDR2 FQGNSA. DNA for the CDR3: TGTGCCAGCAGCCTCACAGGGGGCGCAGATAACTATGGCTACACCTTC. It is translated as CASSLTGGADNYGYTF.

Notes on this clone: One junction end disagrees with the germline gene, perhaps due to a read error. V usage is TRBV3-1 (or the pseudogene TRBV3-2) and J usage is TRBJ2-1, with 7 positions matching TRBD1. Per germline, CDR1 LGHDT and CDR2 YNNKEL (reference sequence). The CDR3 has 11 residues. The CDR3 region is CASSNRGEPVF. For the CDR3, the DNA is TGTGCCAGCAGCAACAGGGGCGAGCCGGTCTTC.

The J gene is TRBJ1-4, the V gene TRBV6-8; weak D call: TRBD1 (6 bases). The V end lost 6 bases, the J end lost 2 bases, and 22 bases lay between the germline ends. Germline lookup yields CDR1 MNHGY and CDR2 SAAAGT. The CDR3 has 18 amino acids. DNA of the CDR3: TGTGCCAGCAGACAGACAGGAGCCAGGACATCCACTAATGAAAAACTGTTTTTT. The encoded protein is CASRQTGARTSTNEKLFF.

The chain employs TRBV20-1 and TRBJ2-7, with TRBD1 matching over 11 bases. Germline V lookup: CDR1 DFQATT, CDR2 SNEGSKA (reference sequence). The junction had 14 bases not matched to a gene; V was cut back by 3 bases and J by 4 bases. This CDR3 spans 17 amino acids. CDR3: CSASISGTGGFKYEQYF. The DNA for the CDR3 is TGCAGTGCTAGTATTTCAGGGACAGGGGGATTTAAGTACGAGCAGTACTTC.

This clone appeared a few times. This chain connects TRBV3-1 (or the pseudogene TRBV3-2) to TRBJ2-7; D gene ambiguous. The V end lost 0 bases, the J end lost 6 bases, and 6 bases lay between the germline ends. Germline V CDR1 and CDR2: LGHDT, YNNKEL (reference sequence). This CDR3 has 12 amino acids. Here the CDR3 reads CASSQDTGEQYF. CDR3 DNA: TGTGCCAGCAGCCAAGATACCGGCGAGCAGTACTTC.

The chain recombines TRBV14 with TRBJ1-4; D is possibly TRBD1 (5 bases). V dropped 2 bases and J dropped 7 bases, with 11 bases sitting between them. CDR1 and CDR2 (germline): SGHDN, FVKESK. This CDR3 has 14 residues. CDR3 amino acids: CASSQRGNGEKLFF. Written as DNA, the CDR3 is TGTGCCAGCAGCCAACGGGGGAATGGTGAAAAACTGTTTTTT.

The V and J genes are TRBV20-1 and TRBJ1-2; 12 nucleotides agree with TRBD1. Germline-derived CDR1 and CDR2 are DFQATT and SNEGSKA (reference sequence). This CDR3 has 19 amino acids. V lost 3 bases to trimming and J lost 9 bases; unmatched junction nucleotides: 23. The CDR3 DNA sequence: TGCAGTGCTAGTTTACCGGACACGGAGGGACAGGGGGCCGTTGATCGCTACACCTTC. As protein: CSASLPDTEGQGAVDRYTF.

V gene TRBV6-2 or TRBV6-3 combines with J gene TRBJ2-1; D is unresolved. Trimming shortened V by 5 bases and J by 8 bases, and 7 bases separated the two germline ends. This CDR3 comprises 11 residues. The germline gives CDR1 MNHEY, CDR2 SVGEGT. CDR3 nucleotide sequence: TGTGCCAGCAGTCCCCGGGATGAGCAGTTCTTC. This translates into CASSPRDEQFF.

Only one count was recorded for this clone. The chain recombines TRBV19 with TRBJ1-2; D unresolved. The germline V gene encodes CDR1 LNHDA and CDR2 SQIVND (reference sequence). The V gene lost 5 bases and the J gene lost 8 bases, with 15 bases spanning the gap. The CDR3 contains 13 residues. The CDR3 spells CASSGSSGTGYTF. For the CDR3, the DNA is TGTGCCAGTAGTGGGAGTTCGGGAACGGGCTACACCTTC.

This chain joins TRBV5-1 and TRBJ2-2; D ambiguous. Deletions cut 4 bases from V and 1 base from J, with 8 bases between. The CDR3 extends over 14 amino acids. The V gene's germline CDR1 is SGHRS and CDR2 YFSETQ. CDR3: CASSRLENTGELFF. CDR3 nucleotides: TGCGCCAGCAGCCGTCTAGAGAACACCGGGGAGCTGTTTTTT.

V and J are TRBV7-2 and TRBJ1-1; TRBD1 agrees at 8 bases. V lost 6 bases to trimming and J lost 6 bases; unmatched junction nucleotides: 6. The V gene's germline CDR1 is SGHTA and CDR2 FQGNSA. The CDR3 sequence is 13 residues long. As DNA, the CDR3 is TGTGCCAGCAGTTCACAGGGGGTTTCTGAAGCTTTCTTT. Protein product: CASSSQGVSEAFF.

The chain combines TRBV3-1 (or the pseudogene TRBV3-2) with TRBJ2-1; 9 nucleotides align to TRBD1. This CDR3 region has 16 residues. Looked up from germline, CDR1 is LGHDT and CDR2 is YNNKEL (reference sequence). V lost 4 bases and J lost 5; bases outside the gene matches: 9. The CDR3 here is CASSLTGTGFDNEQFF. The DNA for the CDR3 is TGTGCCAGCAGCCTGACCGGGACAGGGTTCGACAATGAGCAGTTCTTC.

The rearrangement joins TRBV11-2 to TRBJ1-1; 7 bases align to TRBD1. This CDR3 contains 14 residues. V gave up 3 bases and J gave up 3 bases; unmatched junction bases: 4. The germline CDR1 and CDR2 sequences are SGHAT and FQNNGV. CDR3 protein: CASSLGQHYTEAFF. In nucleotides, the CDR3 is TGTGCCAGCAGCTTGGGACAGCATTACACTGAAGCTTTCTTT. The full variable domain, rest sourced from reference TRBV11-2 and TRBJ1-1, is EAGVAQSPRYKIIEKRQSVAFWCNPISGHATLYWYQQILGQGPKLLIQFQNNGVVDDSQLPKDRFSAERLKGVDSTLKIQPAKLEDSAVYLCASSLGQHYTEAFFGQGTRLTVV.